This T cell receptor (beta chain) was sequenced for a study of T cells after yellow fever vaccination. In the study overall: Staining for CD3, CD45RA, CCR7 and CD95 enabled sorting of EM, EMRA, CM and Tscm memory subsets.

5'RACE template switching generated TCR cDNA, adding a universal primer site and UMIs. TCRdb itself ran the 5' RACE reads through MiXCR, one entry per CDR3 protein. Here the sample spans 14,000 or so distinct CDR3 sequences, more than 7% being singletons. The CDR3 length is 17 residues. Per the germline V gene, CDR1 is LNHDA and CDR2 is SQIVND (reference sequence). This clonotype was picked up many times. Its ends do not fully match the called genes, so a read error is possible. Points from the study as a whole: It was a weaker secondary response, yet one that peaked faster, at day 5 versus 15. Almost all vaccine-responding clonotypes could not be detected on day 0 in sorted memory subsets.

The genes are TRBV19 and TRBJ2-1, with D possibly being TRBD1 (5 bases). The input for sequencing was PBMCs, either bulk or a sorted T-cell subset (CD4+, CD8+, memory, or dextramer-sorted; not recorded which), taken on the day of the yellow fever booster vaccination. The sequence came from a man younger than 35 who received the YFV17D yellow fever vaccine. The CDR3 DNA is TGTGCCAGTAGCGGGTTTCTAGACAGAACCTCCAACAATGAGCAGTTCTTC. Translation gives CASSGFLDRTSNNEQFF.